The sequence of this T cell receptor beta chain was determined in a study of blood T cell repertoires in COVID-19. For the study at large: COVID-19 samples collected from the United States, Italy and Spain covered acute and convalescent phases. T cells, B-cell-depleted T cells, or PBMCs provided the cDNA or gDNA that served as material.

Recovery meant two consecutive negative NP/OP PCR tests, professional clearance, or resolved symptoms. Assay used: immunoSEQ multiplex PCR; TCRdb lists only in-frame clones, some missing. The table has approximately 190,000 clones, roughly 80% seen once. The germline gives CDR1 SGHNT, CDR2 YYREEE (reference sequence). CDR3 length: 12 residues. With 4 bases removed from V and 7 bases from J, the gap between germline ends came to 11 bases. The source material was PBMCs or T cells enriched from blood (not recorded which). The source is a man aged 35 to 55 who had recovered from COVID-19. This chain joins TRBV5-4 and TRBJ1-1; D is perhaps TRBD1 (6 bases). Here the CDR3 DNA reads TGTGCCAGCAGCCTGGACAGCTTTGAAGCTTTCTTT. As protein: CASSLDSFEAFF.